The entry below describes one TCR beta chain. Enrollees, about 18 to 89 years old, lived in 24 US areas. Donors of Cohort 3 who recovered were those that had two negative PCRs, clearance, or symptom resolution. CDR3 length equals 15 residues. Trimming took 5 bases from V and 3 from J, leaving 13 bases between them. CDR1 is LNHDA and CDR2 is SQIVND in the germline V gene (reference sequence). This sample was included in a study of blood T cell repertoires in COVID-19. The overall study: Collection of acute and convalescent COVID-19 samples took place in the United States, Italy and Spain.

In the source study's methods: Amplification of reference gene primers provided the estimated nucleated cell counts. Sequencing was performed with immunoSEQ multiplex PCR; in TCRdb, only in-frame clones are kept and a portion is missing. V, J and clone size reflect that table, while D and trimming were determined from the DNA. The sample yields a few hundred thousand clones, 80% to 90% seen once. Sequencing input: PBMCs or T cells enriched from blood (not recorded which). The clonotype comes from a woman between 55 and 75 years old who had recovered from COVID-19. The genes are TRBV19 and TRBJ2-2; D unresolved. The chain's CDR3 is CASSSREAYTGELFF. CDR3 DNA: TGTGCCAGTAGTTCTCGCGAAGCATACACCGGGGAGCTGTTTTTT.